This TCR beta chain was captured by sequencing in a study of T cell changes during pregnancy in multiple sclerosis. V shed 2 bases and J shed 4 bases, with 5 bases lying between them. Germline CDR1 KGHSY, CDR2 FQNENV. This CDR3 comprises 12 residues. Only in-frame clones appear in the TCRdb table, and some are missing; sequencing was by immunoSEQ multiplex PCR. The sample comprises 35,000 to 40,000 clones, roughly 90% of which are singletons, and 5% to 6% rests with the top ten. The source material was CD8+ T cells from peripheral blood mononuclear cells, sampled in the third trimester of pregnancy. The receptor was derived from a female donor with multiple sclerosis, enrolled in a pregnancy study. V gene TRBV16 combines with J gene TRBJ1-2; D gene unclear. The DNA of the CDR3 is TGTGCCAGCAGCCAACGGTCCTATGGCTACACCTTC. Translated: CASSQRSYGYTF.